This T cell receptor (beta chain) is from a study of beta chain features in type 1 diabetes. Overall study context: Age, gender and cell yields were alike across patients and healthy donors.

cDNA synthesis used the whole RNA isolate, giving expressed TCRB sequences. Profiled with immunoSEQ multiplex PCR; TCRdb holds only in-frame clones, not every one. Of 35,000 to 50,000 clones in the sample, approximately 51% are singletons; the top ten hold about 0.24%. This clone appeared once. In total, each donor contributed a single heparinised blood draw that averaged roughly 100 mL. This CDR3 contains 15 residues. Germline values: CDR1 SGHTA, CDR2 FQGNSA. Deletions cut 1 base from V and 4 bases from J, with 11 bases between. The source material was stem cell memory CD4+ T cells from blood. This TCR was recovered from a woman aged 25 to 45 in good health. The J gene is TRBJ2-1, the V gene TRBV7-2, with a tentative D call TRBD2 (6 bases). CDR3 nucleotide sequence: TGTGCCAGCAGCTTAGATCTGGGGGGATACAATGAGCAGTTCTTC. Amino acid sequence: CASSLDLGGYNEQFF.